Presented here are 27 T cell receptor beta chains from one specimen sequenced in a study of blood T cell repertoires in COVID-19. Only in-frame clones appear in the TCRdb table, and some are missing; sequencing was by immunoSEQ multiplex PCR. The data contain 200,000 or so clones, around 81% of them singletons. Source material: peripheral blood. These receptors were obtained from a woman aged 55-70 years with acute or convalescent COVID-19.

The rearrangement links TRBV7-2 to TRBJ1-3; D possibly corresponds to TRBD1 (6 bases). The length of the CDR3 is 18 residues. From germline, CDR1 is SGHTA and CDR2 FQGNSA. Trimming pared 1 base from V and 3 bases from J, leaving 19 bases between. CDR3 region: CASSLVGGGTSGGNTIYF. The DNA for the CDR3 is TGTGCCAGCAGCTTAGTCGGGGGGGGGACAAGCGGTGGAAACACCATATATTTT.

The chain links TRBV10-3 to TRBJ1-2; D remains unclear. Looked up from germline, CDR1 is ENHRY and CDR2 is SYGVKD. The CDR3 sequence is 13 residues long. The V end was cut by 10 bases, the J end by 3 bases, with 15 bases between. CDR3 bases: TGTGCCAACCGGGGAAGGGAGGACTATGGCTACACCTTC. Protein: CANRGREDYGYTF.

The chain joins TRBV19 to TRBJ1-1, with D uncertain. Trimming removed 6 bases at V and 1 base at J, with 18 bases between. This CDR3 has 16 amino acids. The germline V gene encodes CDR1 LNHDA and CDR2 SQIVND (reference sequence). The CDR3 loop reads CASSPIGSRSNTEAFF. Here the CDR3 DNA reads TGTGCCAGTAGCCCTATAGGGAGTAGGTCGAACACTGAAGCTTTCTTT.

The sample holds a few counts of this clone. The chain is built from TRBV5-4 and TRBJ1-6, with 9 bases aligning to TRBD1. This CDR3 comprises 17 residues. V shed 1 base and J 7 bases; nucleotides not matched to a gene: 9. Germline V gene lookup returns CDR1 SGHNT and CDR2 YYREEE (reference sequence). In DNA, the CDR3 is TGTGCCAGCAGCTTGCCAAACGCCGGGACAGGGAATTCACCCCTCCACTTT. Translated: CASSLPNAGTGNSPLHF. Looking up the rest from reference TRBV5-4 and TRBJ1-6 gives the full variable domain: ETGVTQSPTHLIKTRGQQVTLRCSSQSGHNTVSWYQQALGQGPQFIFQYYREEENGRGNFPPRFSGLQFPNYSSELNVNALELDDSALYLCASSLPNAGTGNSPLHFGNGTRLTVT.

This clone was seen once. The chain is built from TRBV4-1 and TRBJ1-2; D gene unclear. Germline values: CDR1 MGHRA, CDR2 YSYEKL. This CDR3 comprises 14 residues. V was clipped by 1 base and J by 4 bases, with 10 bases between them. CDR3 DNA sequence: TGCGCCAGCAGCCAAGCACTCGGAGTCTATGGCTACACCTTC. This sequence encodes CASSQALGVYGYTF.

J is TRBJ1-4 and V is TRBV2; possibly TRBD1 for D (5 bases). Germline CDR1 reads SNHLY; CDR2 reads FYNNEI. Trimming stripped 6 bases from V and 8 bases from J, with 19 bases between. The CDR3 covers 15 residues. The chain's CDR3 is CASRDALRAREKLFF. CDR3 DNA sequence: TGTGCCAGCAGGGATGCCCTCAGGGCTAGAGAAAAACTGTTTTTT.

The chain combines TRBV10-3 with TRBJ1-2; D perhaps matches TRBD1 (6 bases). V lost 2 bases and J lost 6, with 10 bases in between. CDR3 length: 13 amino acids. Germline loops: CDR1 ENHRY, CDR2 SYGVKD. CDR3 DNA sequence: TGTGCCATCAGTGAGGGGGGGGGCAATGGCTACACCTTC. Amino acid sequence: CAISEGGGNGYTF.

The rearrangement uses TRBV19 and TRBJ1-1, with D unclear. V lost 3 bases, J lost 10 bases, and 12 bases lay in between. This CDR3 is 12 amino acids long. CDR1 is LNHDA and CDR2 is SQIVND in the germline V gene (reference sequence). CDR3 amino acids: CASSIRGGGAFF. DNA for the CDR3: TGTGCCAGTAGTATTCGGGGAGGAGGAGCTTTCTTT. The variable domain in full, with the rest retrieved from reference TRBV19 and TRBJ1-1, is DGGITQSPKYLFRKEGQNVTLSCEQNLNHDAMYWYRQDPGQGLRLIYYSQIVNDFQKGDIAEGYSVSREKKESFPLTVTSAQKNPTAFYLCASSIRGGGAFFGQGTRLTVV.

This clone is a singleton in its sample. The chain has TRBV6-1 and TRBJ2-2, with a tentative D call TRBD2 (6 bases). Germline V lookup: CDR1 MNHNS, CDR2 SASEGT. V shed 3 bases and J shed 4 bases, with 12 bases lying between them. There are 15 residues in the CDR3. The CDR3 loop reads CASSDLGGFTGELFF. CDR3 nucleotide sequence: TGTGCCAGCAGTGACCTGGGGGGATTCACCGGGGAGCTGTTTTTT.

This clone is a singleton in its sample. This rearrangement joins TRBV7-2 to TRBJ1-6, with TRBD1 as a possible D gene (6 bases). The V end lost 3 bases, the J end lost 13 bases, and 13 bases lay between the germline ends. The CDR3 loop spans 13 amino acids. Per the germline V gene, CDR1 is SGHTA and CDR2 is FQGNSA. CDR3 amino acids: CASSFDTGSPLHF. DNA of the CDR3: TGTGCCAGCAGCTTTGATACAGGGAGCCCCCTCCACTTT.

The CDR3 sequence is CASSEALQGGETQYF. The CDR3 nucleotides are TGTGCCAGCAGTGAAGCGCTTCAGGGTGGGGAGACCCAGTACTTC. This sequence joins TRBV2 and TRBJ2-5; tentatively, D is TRBD1 (5 bases). V was pared by 0 bases and J by 5 bases, with 13 bases between. The CDR3 is made up of 15 amino acids. The germline V gene has CDR1 SNHLY and CDR2 FYNNEI.

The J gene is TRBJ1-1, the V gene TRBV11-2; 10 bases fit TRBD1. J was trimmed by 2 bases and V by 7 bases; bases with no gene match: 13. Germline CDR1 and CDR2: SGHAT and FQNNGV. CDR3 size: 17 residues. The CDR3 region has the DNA TGTGCCAGCATCTACCTACCCCGGGACAGGGGCAACACTGAAGCTTTCTTT. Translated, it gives CASIYLPRDRGNTEAFF.

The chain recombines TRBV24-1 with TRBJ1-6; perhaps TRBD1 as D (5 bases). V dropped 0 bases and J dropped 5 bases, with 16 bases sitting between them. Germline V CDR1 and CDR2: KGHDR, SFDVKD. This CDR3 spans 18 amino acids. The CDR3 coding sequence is TGTGCCACCAGTGATTTGGGGGACTCCCCGACCAATAATTCACCCCTCCACTTT. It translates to CATSDLGDSPTNNSPLHF.

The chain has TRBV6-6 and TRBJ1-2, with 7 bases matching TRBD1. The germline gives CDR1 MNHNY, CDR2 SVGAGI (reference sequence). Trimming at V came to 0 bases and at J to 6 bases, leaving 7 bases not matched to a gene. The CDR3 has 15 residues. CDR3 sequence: CASSYSDRSGDGYTF. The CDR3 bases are TGTGCCAGCAGTTACTCGGACAGGTCGGGCGATGGCTACACCTTC.

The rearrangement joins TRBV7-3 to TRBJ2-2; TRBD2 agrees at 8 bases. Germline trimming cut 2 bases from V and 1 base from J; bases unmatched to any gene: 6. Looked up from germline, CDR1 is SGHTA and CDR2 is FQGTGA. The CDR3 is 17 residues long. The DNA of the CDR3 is TGTGCCAGCAGCTTATCGGCGGGGGGCTTGAACACCGGGGAGCTGTTTTTT. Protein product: CASSLSAGGLNTGELFF. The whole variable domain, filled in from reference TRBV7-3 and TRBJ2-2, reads GAGVSQTPSNKVTEKGKYVELRCDPISGHTALYWYRQSLGQGPEFLIYFQGTGAADDSGLPNDRFFAVRPEGSVSTLKIQRTERGDSAVYLCASSLSAGGLNTGELFFGEGSRLTVL.

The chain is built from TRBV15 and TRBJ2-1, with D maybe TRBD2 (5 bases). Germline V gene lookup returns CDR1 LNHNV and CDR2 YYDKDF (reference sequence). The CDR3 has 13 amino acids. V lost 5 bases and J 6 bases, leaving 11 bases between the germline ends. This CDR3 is CATSGGLRNEQFF. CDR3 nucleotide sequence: TGTGCCACCAGCGGAGGACTGCGCAATGAGCAGTTCTTC. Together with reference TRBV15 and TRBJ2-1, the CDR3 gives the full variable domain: DAMVIQNPRYQVTQFGKPVTLSCSQTLNHNVMYWYQQKSSQAPKLLFHYYDKDFNNEADTPDNFQSRRPNTSFCFLDIRSPGLGDTAMYLCATSGGLRNEQFFGPGTRLTVL.

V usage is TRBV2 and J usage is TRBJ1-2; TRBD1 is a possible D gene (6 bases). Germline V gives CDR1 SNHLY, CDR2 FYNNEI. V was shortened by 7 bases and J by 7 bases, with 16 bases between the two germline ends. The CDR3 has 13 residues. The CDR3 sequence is CASKETGIGGYTF. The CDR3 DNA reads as TGTGCCAGCAAAGAAACAGGGATAGGTGGCTACACCTTC. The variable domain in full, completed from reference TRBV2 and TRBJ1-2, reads EPEVTQTPSHQVTQMGQEVILRCVPISNHLYFYWYRQILGQKVEFLVSFYNNEISEKSEIFDDQFSVERPDGSNFTLKIRSTKLEDSAMYFCASKETGIGGYTFGSGTRLTVV.

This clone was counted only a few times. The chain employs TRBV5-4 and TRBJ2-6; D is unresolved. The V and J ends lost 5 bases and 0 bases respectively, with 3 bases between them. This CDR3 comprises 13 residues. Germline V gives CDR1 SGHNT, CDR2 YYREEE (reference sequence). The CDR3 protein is CASSYSGANVLTF. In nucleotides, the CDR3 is TGTGCCAGCAGTTACTCTGGGGCCAACGTCCTGACTTTC. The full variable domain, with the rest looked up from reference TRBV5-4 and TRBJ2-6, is ETGVTQSPTHLIKTRGQQVTLRCSSQSGHNTVSWYQQALGQGPQFIFQYYREEENGRGNFPPRFSGLQFPNYSSELNVNALELDDSALYLCASSYSGANVLTFGAGSRLTVL.

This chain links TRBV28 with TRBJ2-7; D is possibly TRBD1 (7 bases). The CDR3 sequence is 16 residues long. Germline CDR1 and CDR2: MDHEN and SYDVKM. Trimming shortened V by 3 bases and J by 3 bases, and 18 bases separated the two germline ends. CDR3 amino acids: CASSLGGRDSNYEQYF. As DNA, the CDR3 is TGTGCCAGCAGTTTGGGAGGCCGGGACAGTAACTACGAGCAGTACTTC.

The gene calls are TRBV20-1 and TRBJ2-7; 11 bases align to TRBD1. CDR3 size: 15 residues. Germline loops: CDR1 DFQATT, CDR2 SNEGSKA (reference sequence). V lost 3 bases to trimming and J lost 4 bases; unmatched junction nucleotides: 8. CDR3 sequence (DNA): TGCAGTGCTAGTAGGACAGGGGGCAACTCGTACGAGCAGTACTTC. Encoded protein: CSASRTGGNSYEQYF.

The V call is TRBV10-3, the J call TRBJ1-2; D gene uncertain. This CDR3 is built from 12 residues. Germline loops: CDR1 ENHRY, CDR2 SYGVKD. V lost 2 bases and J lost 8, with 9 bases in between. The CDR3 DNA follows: TGTGCCATCAGTGAGGAAGCGGTAGGCTACACCTTC. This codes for CAISEEAVGYTF.

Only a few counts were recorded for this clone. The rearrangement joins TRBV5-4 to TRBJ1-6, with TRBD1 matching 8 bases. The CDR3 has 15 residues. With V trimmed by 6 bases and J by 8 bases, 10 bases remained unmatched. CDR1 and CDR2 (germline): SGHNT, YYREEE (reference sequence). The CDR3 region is CASNQGGDRHSPLHF. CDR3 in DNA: TGTGCCAGCAACCAGGGGGGGGACAGGCATTCACCCCTCCACTTT.

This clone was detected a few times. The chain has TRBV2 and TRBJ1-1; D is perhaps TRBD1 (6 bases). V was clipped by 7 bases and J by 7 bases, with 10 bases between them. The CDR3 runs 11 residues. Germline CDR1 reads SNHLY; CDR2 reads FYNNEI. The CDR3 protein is CASTKDSEAFF. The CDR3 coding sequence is TGTGCCAGCACCAAGGACAGTGAAGCTTTCTTT.

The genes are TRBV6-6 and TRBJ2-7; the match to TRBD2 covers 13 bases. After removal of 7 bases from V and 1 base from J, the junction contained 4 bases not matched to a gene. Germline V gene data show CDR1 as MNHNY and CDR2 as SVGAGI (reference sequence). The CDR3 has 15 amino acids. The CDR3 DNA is TGTGCCAGCATGGGACTAGCGGGAATGTCCTACGAGCAGTACTTC. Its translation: CASMGLAGMSYEQYF.

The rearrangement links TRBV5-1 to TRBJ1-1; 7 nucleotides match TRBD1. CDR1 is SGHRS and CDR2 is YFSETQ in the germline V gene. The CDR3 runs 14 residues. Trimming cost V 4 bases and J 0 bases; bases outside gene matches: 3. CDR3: CASSRDSMNTEAFF. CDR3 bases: TGCGCCAGCAGCAGGGACAGCATGAACACTGAAGCTTTCTTT.

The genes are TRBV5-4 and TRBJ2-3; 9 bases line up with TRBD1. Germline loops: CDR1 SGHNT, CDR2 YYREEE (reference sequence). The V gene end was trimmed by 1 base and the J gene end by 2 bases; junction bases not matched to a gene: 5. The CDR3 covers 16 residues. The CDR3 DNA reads TGTGCCAGCAGCTTGACGGGACAGGGTCTCACAGATACGCAGTATTTT. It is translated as CASSLTGQGLTDTQYF.

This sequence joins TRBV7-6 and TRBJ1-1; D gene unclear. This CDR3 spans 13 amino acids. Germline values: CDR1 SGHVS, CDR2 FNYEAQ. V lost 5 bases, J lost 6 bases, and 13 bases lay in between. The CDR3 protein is CASSVDVGAEAFF. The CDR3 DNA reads TGTGCCAGCAGCGTCGATGTCGGGGCTGAAGCTTTCTTT.